The rows below give T cell receptor beta chains drawn from one sample of a study. MiXCR was run by TCRdb on the 5' RACE reads, yielding one entry per CDR3 protein. The table shows roughly 46,000 distinct CDR3 sequences, with 28% occurring only once. Sequencing was done on a sample of naive CD4+ T cells sorted from blood. The receptor set was obtained from a female donor with breast cancer. Each CDR3 is given with its conserved first and last residue. The order of the fields is clone size, D gene, V gene, J gene, CDR3 protein, CDR3 DNA. A D gene is named only where the DNA matches it firmly. The size field is filled for only some rows; it gives once, few, many or a size class.

size: .; D: .; V: TRBV20-1; J: TRBJ1-6; CDR3: CSAHVNRGRTSPLHF; DNA: TGCAGTGCTCACGTTAATAGGGGAAGGACTTCACCCCTCCACTTT
size: .; D: .; V: TRBV6-1; J: TRBJ2-3; CDR3: CASFLDSGADTQYF; DNA: TGTGCCAGCTTCCTAGACTCGGGGGCAGATACGCAGTATTTT
size: .; D: .; V: TRBV4-2; J: TRBJ2-7; CDR3: CASSQVSRLSSYEQYF; DNA: TGTGCCAGCAGCCAAGTGTCCCGGCTGAGCTCCTACGAGCAGTACTTC
size: .; D: .; V: TRBV4-2; J: TRBJ1-2; CDR3: CASTLTSSDYGYTF; DNA: TGTGCCAGCACTCTTACATCCAGCGACTATGGCTACACCTTC
size: few; D: .; V: TRBV1; J: TRBJ2-7; CDR3: CTSSLKPGLASREQYF; DNA: TGCACCAGCAGCCTTAAGCCGGGACTAGCATCACGCGAGCAGTACTTC
size: many; D: TRBD1; V: TRBV29-1; J: TRBJ1-5; CDR3: CSAKQGDQPQHF; DNA: TGCAGCGCCAAACAGGGGGATCAGCCCCAGCATTTT
size: few; D: .; V: TRBV7-3; J: TRBJ2-1; CDR3: CASRLDVGEQFF; DNA: TGTGCCAGCAGGCTTGACGTCGGTGAGCAGTTCTTC
size: few; D: .; V: TRBV10-2; J: TRBJ2-4; CDR3: CASSESGRGAKNIQYF; DNA: TGCGCCAGCAGTGAGTCGGGTAGGGGTGCCAAAAACATTCAGTACTTC
size: few; D: .; V: TRBV7-9; J: TRBJ1-1; CDR3: CASSLSLAGTATEAFF; DNA: TGTGCCAGCAGCTTATCACTCGCAGGCACAGCCACTGAAGCTTTCTTT
size: .; D: .; V: TRBV7-3; J: TRBJ2-2; CDR3: CAGSRETGRSWNTGELFF; DNA: TGTGCCGGCAGCCGAGAAACAGGGAGATCGTGGAACACCGGGGAGCTGTTTTTT
size: few; D: .; V: TRBV7-2; J: TRBJ1-1; CDR3: CASSPDRIENTEAFF; DNA: TGTGCCAGCAGCCCAGACAGGATAGAGAACACTGAAGCTTTCTTT
size: once; D: TRBD1; V: TRBV4-3; J: TRBJ1-1; CDR3: CASSQVRGHGTEAFF; DNA: TGCGCCAGCAGCCAAGTCAGGGGGCACGGCACTGAAGCTTTCTTT
size: few; D: TRBD1; V: TRBV6-6; J: TRBJ2-7; CDR3: CASTGWTGGTYEQYF; DNA: TGTGCCAGCACCGGGTGGACAGGCGGAACCTACGAGCAGTACTTC
size: few; D: TRBD1; V: TRBV4-1; J: TRBJ2-2; CDR3: CASSQEQGAWTGELFF; DNA: TGCGCCAGCAGCCAAGAACAGGGGGCTTGGACCGGGGAGCTGTTTTTT
size: .; D: TRBD1; V: TRBV6-5; J: TRBJ2-1; CDR3: CASSEAQGQQFF; DNA: TGTGCCAGCAGTGAGGCACAGGGGCAGCAGTTCTTC
size: few; D: TRBD1; V: TRBV4-1; J: TRBJ2-5; CDR3: CASSRLTGAETQYF; DNA: TGCGCCAGCAGCCGTTTGACAGGGGCGGAGACCCAGTACTTC
size: .; D: .; V: TRBV5-5; J: TRBJ1-3; CDR3: CTSSLVGISGNTIYF; DNA: TGTACCAGCAGCTTGGTCGGCATTTCTGGAAACACCATATATTTT
size: few; D: TRBD1; V: TRBV11-1; J: TRBJ1-6; CDR3: CASSFTGDSPLHF; DNA: TGTGCCAGCAGCTTTACAGGGGACTCACCCCTCCACTTT
size: many; D: .; V: TRBV6-5; J: TRBJ1-2; CDR3: CASTSGSFGYTF; DNA: TGTGCCAGCACGTCGGGGAGTTTCGGCTACACCTTC
size: few; D: .; V: TRBV4-2; J: TRBJ2-7; CDR3: CASSQDGAGWYEQYF; DNA: TGTGCCAGCAGCCAAGATGGGGCGGGATGGTACGAGCAGTACTTC
size: .; D: TRBD1; V: TRBV28; J: TRBJ1-2; CDR3: CASSLYDRVPGYTF; DNA: TGTGCCAGCAGTTTATATGACAGGGTTCCTGGCTACACCTTC
size: few; D: .; V: TRBV9; J: TRBJ2-4; CDR3: CASSVEDQNIQYF; DNA: TGTGCCAGCAGCGTAGAAGATCAAAACATTCAGTACTTC